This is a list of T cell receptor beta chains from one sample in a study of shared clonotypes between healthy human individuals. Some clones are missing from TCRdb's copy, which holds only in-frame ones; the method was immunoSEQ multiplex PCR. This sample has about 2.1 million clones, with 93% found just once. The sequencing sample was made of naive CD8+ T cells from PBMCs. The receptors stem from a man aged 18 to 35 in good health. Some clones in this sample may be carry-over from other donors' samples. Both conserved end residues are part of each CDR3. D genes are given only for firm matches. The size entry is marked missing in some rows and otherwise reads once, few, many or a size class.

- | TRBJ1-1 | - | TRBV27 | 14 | CASSLWGRGTEAFF | TGTGCCAGCAGTTTGTGGGGCCGGGGCACTGAAGCTTTCTTT
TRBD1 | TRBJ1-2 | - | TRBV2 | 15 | CASSEIGTGNYGYTF | TGTGCCAGCAGTGAAATTGGGACAGGGAACTATGGCTACACCTTC
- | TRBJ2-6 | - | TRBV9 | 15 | CASSVEGYGANVLTF | TGTGCCAGCAGCGTAGAGGGCTATGGGGCCAACGTCCTGACTTTC
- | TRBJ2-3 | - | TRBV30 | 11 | CAWTASDTQYF | TGTGCCTGGACGGCCTCGGATACGCAGTATTTT
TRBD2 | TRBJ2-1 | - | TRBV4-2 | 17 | CASSQPTWEGSYNEQFF | TGTGCCAGCAGCCAGCCTACGTGGGAGGGCTCCTACAATGAGCAGTTCTTC
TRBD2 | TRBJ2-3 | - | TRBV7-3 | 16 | CASSTGTSGLTDTQYF | TGTGCCAGCAGCACAGGGACTAGCGGCCTCACAGATACGCAGTATTTT
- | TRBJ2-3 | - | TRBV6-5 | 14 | CASSTGRRPDTQYF | TGTGCCAGCAGTACCGGGAGACGCCCAGATACGCAGTATTTT
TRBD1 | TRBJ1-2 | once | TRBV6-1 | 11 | CASWTGLGYTF | TGTGCCAGCTGGACAGGGCTTGGCTACACCTTC
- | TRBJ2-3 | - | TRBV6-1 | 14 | CASSEAYSTDTQYF | TGTGCCAGCAGTGAAGCGTACAGCACAGATACGCAGTATTTT
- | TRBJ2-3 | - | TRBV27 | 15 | CASSLTSRPTDTQYF | TGTGCCAGCAGTTTAACTAGCCGACCCACAGATACGCAGTATTTT
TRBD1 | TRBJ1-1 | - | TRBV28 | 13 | CASGTGVDTEAFF | TGTGCCAGCGGGACAGGGGTCGACACTGAAGCTTTCTTT
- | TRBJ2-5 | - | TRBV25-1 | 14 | CASSEWAGQETQYF | TGTGCCAGCAGTGAATGGGCAGGGCAAGAGACCCAGTACTTC
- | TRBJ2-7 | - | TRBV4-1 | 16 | CASSQAPTPSTSEQYF | TGCGCCAGCAGCCAAGCCCCGACGCCGTCCACATCCGAGCAGTACTTC
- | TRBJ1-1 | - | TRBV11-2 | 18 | CASGHASFGWNTDTEAFF | TGTGCCAGCGGACATGCGAGTTTTGGATGGAATACGGACACTGAAGCTTTCTTT
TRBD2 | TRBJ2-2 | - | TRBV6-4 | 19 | CASSVNILLAGAAPGELFF | TGTGCCAGCAGTGTAAACATACTGCTAGCGGGAGCTGCGCCCGGGGAGCTGTTTTTT
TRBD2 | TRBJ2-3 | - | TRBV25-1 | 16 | CASSEPLAGGLYPQYF | TGTGCCAGCAGTGAGCCCCTAGCGGGAGGACTTTATCCGCAGTATTTT
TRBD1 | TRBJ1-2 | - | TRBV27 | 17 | CASSLLGRDRGFYGYTF | TGTGCCAGCAGTTTATTGGGTCGGGACAGGGGCTTCTATGGCTACACCTTC
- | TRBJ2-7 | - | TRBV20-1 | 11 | CSAREGLEEYF | TGCAGTGCTAGAGAAGGGCTCGAGGAGTACTTC
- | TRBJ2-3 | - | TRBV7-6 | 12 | CASSLLSDTQYF | TGTGCCAGCAGCTTATTATCCGATACGCAGTATTTT
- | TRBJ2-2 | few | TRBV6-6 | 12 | CASSYIAGELFF | TGTGCCAGCAGTTACATTGCCGGGGAGCTGTTTTTT
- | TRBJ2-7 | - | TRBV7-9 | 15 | CASSGSVTLSYEQYF | TGTGCCAGCAGCGGTAGCGTGACACTCTCCTACGAGCAGTACTTC
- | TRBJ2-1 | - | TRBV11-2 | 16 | CASSQQVTRFDGEQFF | TGTGCCAGCAGCCAACAGGTCACTAGATTCGACGGTGAGCAGTTCTTC
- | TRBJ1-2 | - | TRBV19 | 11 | CASYSDYGYTF | TGTGCCAGTTATTCGGACTATGGCTACACCTTC
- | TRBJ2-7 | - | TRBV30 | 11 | CAWSPSREQYF | TGTGCCTGGAGTCCCTCCCGGGAGCAGTACTTC
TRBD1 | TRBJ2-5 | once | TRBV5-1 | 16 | CASSWMGQTQGETQYF | TGCGCCAGCAGCTGGATGGGACAGACCCAAGGGGAGACCCAGTACTTC
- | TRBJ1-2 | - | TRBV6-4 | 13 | CASSDGGSYGYTF | TGTGCCAGCAGTGATGGGGGAAGCTATGGCTACACCTTC